This record covers a single TCR beta chain. Participants' own reports of clinical history determined their cohort assignment. The data are from a study of blood T cell repertoires in COVID-19. Study-level information: Acute-phase and convalescent COVID-19 samples originated in the United States, Italy and Spain. T cells, B-cell-depleted T cells, or PBMCs provided the cDNA or gDNA that served as material.

The method was immunoSEQ multiplex PCR; TCRdb's version includes in-frame clones alone and lacks a portion of them. This table has a few hundred thousand clones, roughly nine tenths appearing once. The germline V gene encodes CDR1 SGDLS and CDR2 YYNGEE. The CDR3 spans 14 residues. Germline trimming cut 6 bases from V and 1 base from J; bases unmatched to any gene: 6. The receptor comes from a woman aged 55-70 years who had recovered from COVID-19. This sequence joins TRBV9 and TRBJ1-2, with TRBD1 identical over 7 bases. Sequenced sample: PBMCs or T cells enriched from blood (not recorded which). The CDR3 is CASTGGLGNYGYTF. The CDR3 region has the DNA TGTGCCAGCACAGGGGGATTGGGTAACTATGGCTACACCTTC.